The present T cell receptor beta chain was sequenced within a study of CD8 T cells in ankylosing spondylitis. Findings and caveats of the study: Certain motif variants had earlier been reported in reactive arthritis synovial fluid and blood. The clones that were linked to disease were reported to be significantly enriched in matched synovial fluid samples from ankylosing spondylitis patients.

Construction of TCR beta libraries was performed using quantitative 5'-RACE with molecular barcodes. Using its own MiXCR run on the 5' RACE reads, TCRdb lists one record per CDR3 protein. The profile shows 250,000 or so distinct CDR3 sequences, more than 20% of them singletons. The CDR3 is made up of 15 amino acids. Germline loops: CDR1 DFQATT, CDR2 SNEGSKA (reference sequence). V was pared by 2 bases and J by 2 bases, with 4 bases of the junction left unmatched. This clonotype was counted a few times. Its matching antigen is unknown. The J gene is TRBJ2-5, the V gene TRBV20-1, with TRBD1 matching over 11 bases. Sequenced input: blood, either unsorted or a sorted T cell fraction (not recorded which). The origin of this receptor is a male donor with ankylosing spondylitis or in good health (not recorded which). The CDR3 spells CSARRGTGGQETQYF. The DNA of the CDR3 is TGCAGTGCTAGACGGGGGACAGGGGGACAAGAGACCCAGTACTTC.